The present T cell receptor (beta chain) was sequenced within a study of blood T cells in healthy people across ages. The use of a sample-barcoded 5' primer and a J-beta primer mix characterized a second PCR of roughly 6 to 11 cycles. TCRdb reanalysed the 5' RACE reads using MiXCR and keeps one entry per CDR3 protein. Among hundreds of thousands of distinct CDR3 sequences, around 49% were seen once, and the ten largest hold around a third. Germline lookup yields CDR1 DFQATT and CDR2 SNEGSKA (reference sequence). The CDR3 totals 16 residues. V dropped 0 bases and J dropped 3; count of bases not matched to a gene: 6.

Material: blood. The source is a woman aged 55-75 years in good health. J is TRBJ2-2 and V is TRBV20-1; 8 nucleotides line up with TRBD2. In DNA, the CDR3 is TGCAGTGCTAGAGATGAGGGGACTAGGGACACCGGGGAGCTGTTTTTT. It yields the protein CSARDEGTRDTGELFF.